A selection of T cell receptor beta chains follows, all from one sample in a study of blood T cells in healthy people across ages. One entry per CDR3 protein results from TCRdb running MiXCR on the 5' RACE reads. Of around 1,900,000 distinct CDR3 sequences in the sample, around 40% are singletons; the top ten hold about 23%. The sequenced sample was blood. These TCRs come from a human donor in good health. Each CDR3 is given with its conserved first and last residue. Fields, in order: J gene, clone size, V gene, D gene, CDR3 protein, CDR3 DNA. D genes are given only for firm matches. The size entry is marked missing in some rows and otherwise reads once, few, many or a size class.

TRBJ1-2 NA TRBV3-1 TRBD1 CASSQDRGRGNYGYTF TGTGCCAGCAGCCAAGATCGCGGCAGGGGGAACTATGGCTACACCTTC
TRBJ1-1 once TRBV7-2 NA CASSFSSGVNTEAFF TGTGCCAGCAGCTTCTCGTCGGGGGTGAACACTGAAGCTTTCTTT
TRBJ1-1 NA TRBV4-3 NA CASNQDIRSGTEAFF TGCGCCAGCAACCAAGATATCAGGTCAGGGACTGAAGCTTTCTTT
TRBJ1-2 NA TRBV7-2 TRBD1 CASSLGGQGFGYTF TGTGCCAGCAGCTTAGGGGGACAGGGGTTTGGCTACACCTTC
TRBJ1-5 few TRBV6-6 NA CASRRDDNQPQHF TGTGCCAGCAGGCGGGATGACAATCAGCCCCAGCATTTT
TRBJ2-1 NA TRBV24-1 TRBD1 CATSNRDSSYNEQFF TGTGCCACCAGCAACAGGGACAGCTCCTACAATGAGCAGTTCTTC
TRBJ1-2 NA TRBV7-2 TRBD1 CASSFGQGAVYGYTF TGTGCCAGCAGCTTCGGACAGGGGGCAGTCTATGGCTACACCTTC
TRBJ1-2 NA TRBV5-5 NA CASSNGWANYGYTF TGTGCCAGCAGCAATGGGTGGGCTAACTATGGCTACACCTTC
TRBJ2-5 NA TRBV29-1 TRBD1 CSVGLGQVYFQETQYF TGCAGCGTGGGGCTGGGACAGGTCTACTTCCAAGAGACCCAGTACTTC
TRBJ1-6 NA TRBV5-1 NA CASSTWTEKNSPLHF TGCGCCAGCAGCACCTGGACGGAGAAAAATTCACCCCTCCACTTT
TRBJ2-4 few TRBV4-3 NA CASSQDQKNIQYF TGCGCCAGCAGCCAAGATCAGAAAAACATTCAGTACTTC
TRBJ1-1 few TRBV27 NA CASTHSRGGSEAFF TGTGCCAGCACCCACTCCCGGGGGGGTTCTGAAGCTTTCTTT
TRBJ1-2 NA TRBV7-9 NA CASSPDSPYGYTF TGTGCCAGCAGTCCGGACAGCCCCTATGGCTACACCTTC
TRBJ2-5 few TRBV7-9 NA CASSQTDRGGQETQYF TGTGCCAGCAGCCAAACAGATCGTGGGGGCCAAGAGACCCAGTACTTC
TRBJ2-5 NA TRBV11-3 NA CASSLGLGFEQYF TGTGCCAGCAGCTTAGGACTAGGGTTTGAGCAGTACTTC
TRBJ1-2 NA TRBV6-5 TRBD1 CASSPLRTGGRDGYTF TGTGCCAGCAGCCCCCTCCGGACAGGGGGCAGGGATGGCTACACCTTC
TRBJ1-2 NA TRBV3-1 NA CASSPQADGQRGYTF TGTGCCAGCAGCCCGCAGGCGGACGGCCAAAGAGGCTACACCTTC
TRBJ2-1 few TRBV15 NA CATSFGTGVGNEQFF TGTGCCACCAGCTTTGGAACAGGAGTGGGCAATGAGCAGTTCTTC
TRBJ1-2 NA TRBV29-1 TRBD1 CSVDRRQGDGYGYTF TGCAGCGTTGACCGTAGACAGGGGGACGGCTATGGCTACACCTTC
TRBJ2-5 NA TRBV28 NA CASRQGVGGQYF TGTGCCAGCAGACAGGGTGTTGGCGGGCAGTACTTC
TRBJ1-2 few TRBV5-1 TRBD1 CASSLEGGADPYGYTF TGCGCCAGCAGCTTGGAAGGGGGCGCCGATCCTTATGGCTACACCTTC
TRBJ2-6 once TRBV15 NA CTTSAYGPSGANVLTF TGTACCACCAGCGCCTATGGGCCATCTGGGGCCAACGTCCTGACTTTC
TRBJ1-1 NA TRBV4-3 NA CTSSQEVATRMNTEAFF TGCACCAGCAGCCAAGAGGTGGCCACCCGGATGAACACTGAAGCTTTCTTT
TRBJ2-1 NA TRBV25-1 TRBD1 CASSGPKRTGRGYNEQFF TGTGCCAGCAGTGGGCCTAAAAGGACAGGTAGGGGTTACAATGAGCAGTTCTTC
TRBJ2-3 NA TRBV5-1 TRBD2 CASNLASGADTQYF TGCGCCAGCAATTTGGCTAGCGGCGCAGATACGCAGTATTTT
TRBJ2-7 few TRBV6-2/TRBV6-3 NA CASSYSKYTSYEQYF TGTGCCAGCAGTTACTCGAAATACACCTCCTACGAGCAGTACTTC
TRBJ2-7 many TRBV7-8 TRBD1 CASSSGTGHDEQYF TGTGCCAGCAGCTCCGGGACAGGTCACGACGAGCAGTACTTC
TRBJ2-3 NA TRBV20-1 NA CSARGGLVDTQYF TGCAGTGCTAGAGGGGGTCTGGTAGATACGCAGTATTTT
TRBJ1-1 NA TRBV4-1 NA CASSPGRLISTEAFF TGCGCCAGCAGCCCCGGGCGTTTGATTTCCACTGAAGCTTTCTTT
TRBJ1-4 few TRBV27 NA CASGNEKLFF TGTGCCAGCGGGAATGAAAAACTGTTTTTT
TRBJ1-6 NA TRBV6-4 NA CASSEELNSPLHF TGTGCCAGCAGTGAAGAGCTTAATTCACCCCTCCACTTT
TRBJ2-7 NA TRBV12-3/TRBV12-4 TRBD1 CTSSSRRTGGRYEQYF TGTACCAGCAGCTCTAGACGGACAGGGGGCAGGTACGAGCAGTACTTC
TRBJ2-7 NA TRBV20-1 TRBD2 CSAFRLAGGYYEQYF TGCAGTGCCTTCAGACTAGCGGGGGGCTACTACGAGCAGTACTTC
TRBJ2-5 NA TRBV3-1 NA CASSHAGIQTQYF TGTGCCAGCAGCCACGCGGGGATACAGACCCAGTACTTC
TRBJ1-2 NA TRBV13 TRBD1 CASRKRPTGGPSGYGYTF TGTGCCAGCAGGAAAAGGCCGACAGGGGGTCCAAGCGGCTATGGCTACACCTTC
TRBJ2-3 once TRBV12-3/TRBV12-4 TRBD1 CASSLGQGQTSTDTQYF TGTGCCAGCAGTTTGGGACAGGGACAAACTAGCACAGATACGCAGTATTTT
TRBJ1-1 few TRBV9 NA CASSVADTGGLNTEAFF TGTGCCAGCAGCGTGGCCGACACGGGGGGATTGAACACTGAAGCTTTCTTT
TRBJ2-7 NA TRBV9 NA CASSVENIYEQYF TGTGCCAGCAGCGTAGAGAACATCTACGAGCAGTACTTC
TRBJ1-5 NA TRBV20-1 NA CSAKVIGQPQHF TGCAGTGCTAAAGTCATAGGGCAGCCCCAGCATTTT
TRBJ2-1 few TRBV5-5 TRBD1 CASSLEVWTGQFF TGTGCCAGCAGCTTGGAGGTCTGGACAGGACAGTTCTTC
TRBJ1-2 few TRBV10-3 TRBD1 CAISESNRGPGYTF TGTGCCATCAGTGAGTCGAACAGGGGGCCTGGCTACACCTTC
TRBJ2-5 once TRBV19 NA CASSIDSGLQETQYF TGTGCCAGTAGTATAGATTCGGGATTACAAGAGACCCAGTACTTC
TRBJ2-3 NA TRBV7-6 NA CASSSRSVGDTQYF TGTGCCAGCAGCTCGCGCTCGGTTGGGGATACGCAGTATTTT
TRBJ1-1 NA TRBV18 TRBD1 CASSPLRQGPLNTEAFF TGTGCCAGCTCACCATTGAGACAGGGCCCCTTGAACACTGAAGCTTTCTTT
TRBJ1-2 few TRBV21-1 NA CASSKALSGRVWGYGYTF TGTGCCAGCAGCAAAGCGCTTTCGGGCAGGGTTTGGGGGTATGGCTACACCTTC
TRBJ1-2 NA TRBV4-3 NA CASSQIGAEGYTF TGCGCCAGCAGCCAAATAGGGGCCGAGGGCTACACCTTC
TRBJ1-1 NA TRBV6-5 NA CASSLHLQGNTEAFF TGTGCCAGCAGCCTACACCTCCAGGGGAACACTGAAGCTTTCTTT
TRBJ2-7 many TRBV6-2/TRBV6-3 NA CASSQQGAYEQYF TGTGCCAGCAGTCAACAGGGAGCCTACGAGCAGTACTTC
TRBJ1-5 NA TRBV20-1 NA CSARDEGPLVSQPQHF TGCAGTGCTAGAGATGAGGGGCCCCTCGTCAGTCAGCCCCAGCATTTT
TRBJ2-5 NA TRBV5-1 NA CASSLLGGAEETQYF TGCGCCAGCAGCTTGTTGGGGGGCGCGGAGGAGACCCAGTACTTC
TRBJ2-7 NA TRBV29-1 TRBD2 CSVSSGGYEQYF TGCAGCGTTAGCAGCGGGGGCTACGAGCAGTACTTC
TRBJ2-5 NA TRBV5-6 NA CASSSIPGQETQYF TGTGCCAGCAGCTCCATTCCGGGACAAGAGACCCAGTACTTC
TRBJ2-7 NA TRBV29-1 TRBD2 CSVEERGGADEQYF TGCAGCGTTGAAGAGCGCGGGGGGGCAGACGAGCAGTACTTC
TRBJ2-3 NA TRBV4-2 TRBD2 CASSQDSSGGTQYSTDTQYF TGTGCCAGCAGCCAAGATTCCAGCGGGGGGACTCAATATAGCACAGATACGCAGTATTTT
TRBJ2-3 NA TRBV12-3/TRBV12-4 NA CASSKQGKGRDTQYF TGTGCCAGCAGTAAACAGGGTAAAGGAAGGGATACGCAGTATTTT
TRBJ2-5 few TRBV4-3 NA CASSQGFGETQYF TGCGCCAGCAGCCAAGGATTTGGAGAGACCCAGTACTTC
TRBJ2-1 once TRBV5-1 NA CASSTPSARDYNEQFF TGCGCCAGCAGCACCCCTTCAGCGCGGGATTACAATGAGCAGTTCTTC